What follows are 25 T cell receptor beta chains derived from one specimen sequenced in a study of post-analysis software for immune sequencing data. Findings of the study overall: The study found TRBV5-6, TRBV5-1 and TRBV20-1 among roughly 5 TRBV segments more frequent in patients than controls.

These receptors are not linked to any known antigen. Tagging with unique molecular identifiers was a feature of the TCR beta cDNA libraries. TCRdb passed the PCR reads through MiXCR, listing each CDR3 protein once. The table lists about 460,000 distinct CDR3 sequences, 45% of them singletons. Specimen: blood. The receptors stem from a girl between 10 and 17 years old with multiple sclerosis.

This rearrangement joins TRBV28 to TRBJ2-5, with D unresolved. The J call is uncertain, as TRBJ2-7 better fits the DNA end. The CDR3 spans 14 residues. CDR1 is MDHEN and CDR2 is SYDVKM in the germline V gene. The CDR3 is CASSLGQWSYEQYF. The CDR3 coding sequence is TGTGCCAGCAGTTTGGGCCAGTGGAGCTACGAGCAGTACTTC.

The chain is built from TRBV6-6 and TRBJ2-1; D is possibly TRBD2 (7 bases). The length of the CDR3 is 16 residues. Trimming took off 4 bases at V and 3 bases at J, with 16 bases between the two ends. From germline, CDR1 is MNHNY and CDR2 SVGAGI (reference sequence). The CDR3 DNA is TGTGCCAGCAGTTCCTCCGGGGGGACAAACTACAATGAGCAGTTCTTC. Its translation is CASSSSGGTNYNEQFF.

This sequence joins TRBV20-1 and TRBJ1-2; a possible D gene is TRBD1 (6 bases). Looked up from germline, CDR1 is DFQATT and CDR2 is SNEGSKA (reference sequence). CDR3 length equals 12 residues. CDR3 nucleotide sequence: TGCACTTGGGGGGGCTCGGACTATGGCTACACCTTC. This gives the protein CTWGGSDYGYTF.

There are a few counts of this clonotype. The chain uses TRBV20-1 and TRBJ1-4, with a possible D match to TRBD1 (5 bases). CDR1 and CDR2 (germline): DFQATT, SNEGSKA (reference sequence). The CDR3 sequence is 15 residues long. Trimming cost V 0 bases and J 3 bases, with 11 bases left between them. For the CDR3, the DNA is TGCAGTGCTAGAGATAGTAGGGACCCTAATGAAAAACTGTTTTTT. It specifies CSARDSRDPNEKLFF.

The rearrangement uses TRBV19 and TRBJ2-7; D remains ambiguous. The germline gives CDR1 LNHDA, CDR2 SQIVND (reference sequence). This CDR3 contains 14 residues. Trimming stripped 3 bases from V and 4 bases from J, with 13 bases between. The CDR3 DNA follows: TGTGCCAGTAGTATGGCCGGGCGAGATTACGAGCAGTACTTC. Protein sequence: CASSMAGRDYEQYF.

The chain has TRBV20-1 and TRBJ1-4; TRBD1 matches 7 bases. This CDR3 region has 15 residues. J was trimmed by 5 bases and V by 0 bases; bases with no gene match: 6. Germline V lookup: CDR1 DFQATT, CDR2 SNEGSKA (reference sequence). CDR3 nucleotide sequence: TGCAGTGCTAGAGACCGGACAGGAAGGAATGAAAAACTGTTTTTT. It specifies CSARDRTGRNEKLFF.

The chain uses TRBV6-5 and TRBJ2-1; D remains unclear. There are 14 residues in the CDR3. Looked up from germline, CDR1 is MNHEY and CDR2 is SVGAGI. V was shortened by 2 bases and J by 3 bases, with 8 bases between the two germline ends. CDR3 sequence reads: CASSYHNNYNEQFF. The DNA of the CDR3 is TGTGCCAGCAGTTACCACAATAACTACAATGAGCAGTTCTTC.

This clonotype was seen a few times. The CDR3 here is CSANPGHSYGYTF. The CDR3 coding sequence is TGCAGTGCCAACCCGGGACATTCCTATGGCTACACCTTC. The genes are TRBV20-1 and TRBJ1-2, with D perhaps TRBD1 (6 bases). The CDR3 consists of 13 residues. CDR1 and CDR2 from the germline V gene are DFQATT and SNEGSKA (reference sequence). V was cut by 6 bases and J by 4 bases, with 15 bases left in between.

The rearrangement links TRBV12-3 or TRBV12-4 to TRBJ1-4; no definite D call. V was shortened by 5 bases and J by 7 bases, with 17 bases between the two germline ends. This CDR3 region has 15 residues. DNA for the CDR3: TGTGCCAGCAGTACCTGGATGGATGTAGGTGAAAAACTGTTTTTT. Translated: CASSTWMDVGEKLFF.

The chain recombines TRBV20-1 with TRBJ2-3; D perhaps matches TRBD1 (6 bases). Trimming stripped 1 base from V and 5 bases from J, with 13 bases between. This CDR3 has 14 residues. CDR1 is DFQATT, CDR2 SNEGSKA, per germline (reference sequence). The CDR3 loop reads CSARVTGRVDTQYF. CDR3 in DNA: TGCAGTGCTAGAGTTACAGGGAGAGTAGATACGCAGTATTTT.

This clonotype was counted between two and nine times. V and J are TRBV6-2 or TRBV6-3 and TRBJ2-7; TRBD1 might be the D (6 bases). The CDR3 has 14 residues. The germline V and J ends were trimmed by 4 bases and 5 bases, with 15 bases remaining between them. CDR1 and CDR2 from the germline V gene are MNHEY and SVGEGT. The CDR3 sequence is CASSWTVTGDEQYF. For the CDR3, the DNA is TGTGCCAGCAGTTGGACAGTGACAGGCGACGAGCAGTACTTC.

The V gene is TRBV7-9, the J gene TRBJ2-5, with D perhaps matching TRBD1 or TRBD2 (5 bases each). The V gene lost 5 bases and the J gene lost 7 bases, with 11 bases spanning the gap. This CDR3 has 12 amino acids. From germline, CDR1 is SEHNR and CDR2 FQNEAQ (reference sequence). The CDR3 region is CASSPVGGTQYF. The CDR3 DNA sequence: TGTGCCAGCAGCCCTGTTGGGGGGACCCAGTACTTC.

The chain carries TRBV20-1 and TRBJ1-2, with D possibly matching TRBD1 (5 bases). This CDR3 region has 14 residues. CDR1 is DFQATT and CDR2 is SNEGSKA in the germline V gene (reference sequence). Between the trimmed V and J ends, which lost 0 bases and 8 bases, there was a span of 16 bases. The CDR3 DNA reads TGCAGTGCTAGAGATCCGGCGAGGGGAGGCGGCTACACCTTC. Translating gives CSARDPARGGGYTF.

This clonotype was seen more than once but under ten times. This rearrangement joins TRBV7-8 to TRBJ2-4; no reliable D call. The DNA end lines up better with TRBJ2-7; the J call may be wrong. This CDR3 has 16 amino acids. Germline V gene data show CDR1 as SGHVS and CDR2 as FQNEAQ. CDR3 residues: CASSLIGRLQSYEQYF. For the CDR3, the DNA is TGTGCCAGCAGCTTAATAGGCAGGCTACAATCCTACGAGCAGTACTTC.

This clonotype appeared a few times. V and J are TRBV20-1 and TRBJ2-7; D gene uncertain. The DNA matches TRBJ2-5 better at its end, which makes the J call doubtful. The V gene's germline CDR1 is DFQATT and CDR2 SNEGSKA (reference sequence). There are 12 residues in the CDR3. The CDR3, as DNA: TGCAGTGCTACCAAGCTTGGGGAGACCCAGTACTTC. Translating gives CSATKLGETQYF.

This clonotype was observed at least ten times. The chain carries TRBV12-3 or TRBV12-4 and TRBJ2-3, with D maybe TRBD2 (6 bases). The CDR3 is 14 amino acids. The V and J ends lost 2 bases and 0 bases respectively, with 6 bases between them. The CDR3 sequence is CASSLSGSTDTQYF. The CDR3 region has the DNA TGTGCCAGCAGTTTAAGCGGGAGCACAGATACGCAGTATTTT.

The J gene is TRBJ1-4, the V gene TRBV20-1, with 9 bases fitting TRBD1. Trimming cost V 3 bases and J 8 bases; bases outside gene matches: 13. The CDR3 is 16 amino acids. Germline-derived CDR1 and CDR2 are DFQATT and SNEGSKA (reference sequence). This CDR3 is CSASPRDRESEEKLFF. The CDR3, as DNA: TGCAGTGCTAGTCCCCGGGACAGGGAGTCGGAGGAAAAACTGTTTTTT.

This clonotype was recorded many times. V gene TRBV13 combines with J gene TRBJ1-4, with unresolved D. CDR3 length: 15 residues. The V gene's germline CDR1 is PRHDT and CDR2 FYEKMQ (reference sequence). V was trimmed by 6 bases and J by 2 bases, leaving 13 bases between them. CDR3 in amino acids: CASRGRGFTNEKLFF. CDR3 coding DNA: TGTGCCAGCAGAGGGAGAGGATTCACTAATGAAAAACTGTTTTTT. The full variable domain, its missing parts supplied by reference TRBV13 and TRBJ1-4, is AAGVIQSPRHLIKEKRETATLKCYPIPRHDTVYWYQQGPGQDPQFLISFYEKMQSDKGSIPDRFSAQQFSDYHSELNMSSLELGDSALYFCASRGRGFTNEKLFFGSGTQLSVL.

The gene calls are TRBV20-1 and TRBJ1-2; D is perhaps TRBD1 (5 bases). The CDR3 sequence is 18 residues long. CDR1 and CDR2 from the germline V gene are DFQATT and SNEGSKA (reference sequence). Trimming shortened V by 0 bases and J by 6 bases, and 26 bases separated the two germline ends. CDR3 DNA: TGCAGTGCTAGAGATTCCCTTGTCGCTGGGGGGACCAAGAATGGCTACACCTTC. It is translated as CSARDSLVAGGTKNGYTF.

This rearrangement joins TRBV19 to TRBJ1-2; a weak D match, TRBD1 (5 bases). The CDR3 runs 14 residues. V gave up 5 bases and J gave up 4 bases, with 14 bases separating them. Germline V gene data show CDR1 as LNHDA and CDR2 as SQIVND (reference sequence). The CDR3 nucleotides are TGTGCCAGTAGTTCAGCGGGGCAGATCTATGGCTACACCTTC. It encodes CASSSAGQIYGYTF.

The J gene is TRBJ2-7, the V gene TRBV4-1; D is possibly TRBD1 or TRBD2 (5 bases each). The CDR3 length is 16 residues. Trimming took off 0 bases at V and 2 bases at J, with 14 bases between the two ends. CDR1 and CDR2 (germline): MGHRA, YSYEKL. The CDR3 DNA reads TGCGCCAGCAGCCAAGACCTCTCGGGGACGACCTACGAGCAGTACTTC. Its protein product is CASSQDLSGTTYEQYF.

This clonotype was detected a few times. This sequence joins TRBV20-1 and TRBJ1-4; tentatively, D is TRBD1 (5 bases). The CDR3 length is 12 residues. V lost 0 bases and J lost 10, with 9 bases in between. Germline values: CDR1 DFQATT, CDR2 SNEGSKA (reference sequence). The CDR3 region has the DNA TGCAGTGCTAGAGATCCAGGGAGAAAACTGTTTTTT. Amino acids: CSARDPGRKLFF.

The chain carries TRBV12-3 or TRBV12-4 and TRBJ2-1, with 10 bases matching TRBD2. This CDR3 contains 17 residues. V shed 5 bases and J 10 bases; nucleotides not matched to a gene: 17. The CDR3 sequence is CASSLRMGRLAGAEQFF. CDR3 DNA: TGTGCCAGCAGTCTCCGCATGGGTCGACTAGCGGGCGCGGAGCAGTTCTTC.

Only a few counts were recorded for this clonotype. The V gene is TRBV20-1, the J gene TRBJ2-1; D not certain. Trimming took off 4 bases at V and 0 bases at J, with 10 bases between the two ends. Germline V gene sequence: CDR1 DFQATT, CDR2 SNEGSKA (reference sequence). The CDR3 covers 14 residues. In nucleotides, the CDR3 is TGCAGTGCTAAGGACCGGAGCTCCTACAATGAGCAGTTCTTC. Its protein is CSAKDRSSYNEQFF.

The J gene is TRBJ2-7, the V gene TRBV7-9; TRBD1 aligns across 7 bases. V shed 1 base, J shed 1 base, and the junction held 4 bases outside the gene matches. The CDR3 length is 15 residues. The germline CDR1 and CDR2 sequences are SEHNR and FQNEAQ (reference sequence). CDR3 region: CASSLGGQLSYEQYF. CDR3 nucleotide sequence: TGTGCCAGCAGCTTAGGGGGACAGCTTTCCTACGAGCAGTACTTC.